Following are 10 T cell receptor beta chains from one sample sequenced in a study of shared clonotypes between healthy human individuals. Terminally differentiated effector memory CD45RA+ cells were excluded from the naive CD8 cells, which were CD45RO-negative and positively selected for CCR7. The data were produced by immunoSEQ multiplex PCR, yet TCRdb's version contains in-frame clones alone and is incomplete. Seen here are around 1.9 million clones, around 93% observed once, and the top ten hold over 1.5%. Sequencing was done on a sample of naive CD8+ T cells from PBMCs. All receptors come from a man aged 18 to 29 in good health. Some clones in this sample may be carry-over from other donors' samples.

The J gene is TRBJ2-7, the V gene TRBV28; TRBD1 might be the D (6 bases). V lost 1 base and J 0 bases, leaving 13 bases between the germline ends. CDR1 is MDHEN, CDR2 SYDVKM, per germline. CDR3 length: 16 amino acids. CDR3 DNA: TGTGCCAGCAGTTTATTCTCAGGGGATATCTCCTACGAGCAGTACTTC. Translated: CASSLFSGDISYEQYF.

The rearrangement joins TRBV7-6 to TRBJ1-1; 10 bases match TRBD1. The germline gives CDR1 SGHVS, CDR2 FNYEAQ. This CDR3 is 15 amino acids long. Germline trimming cut 5 bases from V and 6 bases from J; bases unmatched to any gene: 9. The CDR3, as DNA: TGTGCCAGCAGCGTGGCGGGACAGGGGCTGCCTGAAGCTTTCTTT. The encoded protein is CASSVAGQGLPEAFF.

The chain joins TRBV28 to TRBJ2-5; TRBD1 matches at 7 bases. Germline CDR1 MDHEN, CDR2 SYDVKM. The CDR3 has 14 residues. The V segment lost 11 bases and the J segment 1 base; nucleotides outside the gene matches: 10. CDR3 residues: CASGDRDRQETQYF. The CDR3 DNA is TGTGCCTCCGGCGACAGGGACCGCCAAGAGACCCAGTACTTC.

The rearrangement uses TRBV5-5 and TRBJ2-7; D ambiguous. CDR1 and CDR2 (germline): SGHKS, YYEKEE (reference sequence). V was trimmed by 0 bases and J by 5 bases, leaving 9 bases between them. The CDR3 spans 13 residues. The DNA for the CDR3 is TGTGCCAGCAGCTTGGCCAGGATGAACGAGCAGTACTTC. Translation gives CASSLARMNEQYF.

The chain joins TRBV9 to TRBJ2-7; TRBD2 agrees at 10 bases. The length of the CDR3 is 15 residues. With V trimmed by 4 bases and J by 2 bases, 6 bases remained unmatched. Germline-derived CDR1 and CDR2 are SGDLS and YYNGEE. The CDR3 DNA reads as TGTGCCAGCAGCATCGGGACTAGCGTGGCCTACGAGCAGTACTTC. Translation: CASSIGTSVAYEQYF.

V and J are TRBV27 and TRBJ1-2; 7 bases agree with TRBD1. There are 14 residues in the CDR3. CDR1 MNHEY and CDR2 SMNVEV come from the germline V gene (reference sequence). V was pared by 5 bases and J by 4 bases, with 7 bases of the junction left unmatched. CDR3 protein: CASSTTGPAYGYTF. The CDR3 region has the DNA TGTGCCAGCAGTACGACAGGGCCGGCCTATGGCTACACCTTC.

The chain employs TRBV11-2 and TRBJ1-2, with 10 bases that match TRBD1. J was trimmed by 4 bases and V by 2 bases; bases with no gene match: 4. Germline V gene sequence: CDR1 SGHAT, CDR2 FQNNGV. CDR3 size: 15 residues. CDR3 in DNA: TGTGCCAGCAGCTTATGGTGGGACAGGGGCTATGGCTACACCTTC. Translation gives CASSLWWDRGYGYTF.

The gene calls are TRBV7-9 and TRBJ2-3; D is uncertain. The germline V and J ends were trimmed by 5 bases and 1 base, with 13 bases remaining between them. Looked up from germline, CDR1 is SEHNR and CDR2 is FQNEAQ (reference sequence). The CDR3 totals 15 residues. The CDR3 loop reads CASSVRLQGTDTQYF. The CDR3 DNA sequence: TGTGCCAGCAGCGTCCGGCTCCAGGGCACAGATACGCAGTATTTT.

The rearrangement links TRBV7-9 to TRBJ2-5; 10 positions agree with TRBD1. J gave up 1 base and V 6 bases, and 5 bases lay outside the gene matches. This CDR3 region has 15 residues. Germline V lookup: CDR1 SEHNR, CDR2 FQNEAQ (reference sequence). The CDR3 nucleotides read TGTGCCAGCAGTCAAAGGACAGGGGGCCAAGAGACCCAGTACTTC. The encoded protein is CASSQRTGGQETQYF.

V usage is TRBV2 and J usage is TRBJ2-1, with D possibly matching TRBD2 (6 bases). Trimming took off 8 bases at V and 2 bases at J, with 22 bases between the two ends. This CDR3 contains 17 residues. In germline, CDR1 is SNHLY, CDR2 FYNNEI. CDR3 sequence reads: CASWRSPGVAAYNEQFF. CDR3 nucleotides: TGTGCCAGCTGGCGTTCCCCGGGGGTAGCGGCCTACAATGAGCAGTTCTTC.